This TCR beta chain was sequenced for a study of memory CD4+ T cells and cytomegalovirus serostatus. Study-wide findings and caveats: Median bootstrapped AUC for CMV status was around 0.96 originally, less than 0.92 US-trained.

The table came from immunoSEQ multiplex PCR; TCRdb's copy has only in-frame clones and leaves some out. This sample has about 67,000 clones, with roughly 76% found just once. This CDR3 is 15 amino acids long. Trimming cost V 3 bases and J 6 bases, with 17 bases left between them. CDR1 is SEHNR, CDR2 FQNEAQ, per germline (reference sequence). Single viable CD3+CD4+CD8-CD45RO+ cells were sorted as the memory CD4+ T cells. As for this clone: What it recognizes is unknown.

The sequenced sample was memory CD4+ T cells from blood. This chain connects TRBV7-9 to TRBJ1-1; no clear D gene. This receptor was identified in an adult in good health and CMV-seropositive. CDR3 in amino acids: CASSLMGGRRPEAFF. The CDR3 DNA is TGTGCCAGCAGCTTGATGGGAGGTCGAAGGCCTGAAGCTTTCTTT.